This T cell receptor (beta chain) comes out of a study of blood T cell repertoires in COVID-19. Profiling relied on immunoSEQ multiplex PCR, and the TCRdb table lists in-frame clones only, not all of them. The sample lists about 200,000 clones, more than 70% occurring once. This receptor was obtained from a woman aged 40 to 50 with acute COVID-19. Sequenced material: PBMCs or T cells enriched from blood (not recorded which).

In nucleotides, the CDR3 is TGTGCCAGCAGCTTGACACCTTACAACACTGAAGCTTTCTTT. Amino acid sequence: CASSLTPYNTEAFF. The chain links TRBV7-2 to TRBJ1-1, with D unclear. The germline V gene has CDR1 SGHTA and CDR2 FQGNSA. This CDR3 comprises 14 residues. V was trimmed by 3 bases and J by 2 bases, leaving 10 bases between them.